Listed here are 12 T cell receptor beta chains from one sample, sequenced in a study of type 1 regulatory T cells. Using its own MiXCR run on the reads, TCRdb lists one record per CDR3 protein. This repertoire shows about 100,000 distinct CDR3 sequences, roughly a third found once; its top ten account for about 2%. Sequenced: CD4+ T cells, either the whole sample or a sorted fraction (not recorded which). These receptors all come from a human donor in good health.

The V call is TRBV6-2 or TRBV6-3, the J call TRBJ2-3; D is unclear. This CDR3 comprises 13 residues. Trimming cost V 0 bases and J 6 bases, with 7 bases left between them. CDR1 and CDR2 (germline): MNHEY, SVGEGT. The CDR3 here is CASSYSARDTQYF. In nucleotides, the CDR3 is TGTGCCAGCAGTTACTCTGCTAGGGATACGCAGTATTTT.

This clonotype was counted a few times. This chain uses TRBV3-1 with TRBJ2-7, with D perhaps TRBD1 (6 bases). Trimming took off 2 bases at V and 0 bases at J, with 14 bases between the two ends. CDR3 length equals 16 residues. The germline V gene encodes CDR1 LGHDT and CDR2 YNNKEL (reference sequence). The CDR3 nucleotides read TGTGCCAGCAGCCAACGAGGACAGATGAGCTCCTACGAGCAGTACTTC. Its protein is CASSQRGQMSSYEQYF.

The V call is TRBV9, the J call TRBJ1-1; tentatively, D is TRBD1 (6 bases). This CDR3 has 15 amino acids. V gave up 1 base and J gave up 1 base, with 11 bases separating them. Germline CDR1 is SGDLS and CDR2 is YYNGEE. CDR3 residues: CASSVRGGGNTEAFF. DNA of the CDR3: TGTGCCAGCAGCGTACGTGGAGGGGGGAACACTGAAGCTTTCTTT. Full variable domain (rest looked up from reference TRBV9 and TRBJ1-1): DSGVTQTPKHLITATGQRVTLRCSPRSGDLSVYWYQQSLDQGLQFLIQYYNGEERAKGNILERFSAQQFPDLHSELNLSSLELGDSALYFCASSVRGGGNTEAFFGQGTRLTVV.

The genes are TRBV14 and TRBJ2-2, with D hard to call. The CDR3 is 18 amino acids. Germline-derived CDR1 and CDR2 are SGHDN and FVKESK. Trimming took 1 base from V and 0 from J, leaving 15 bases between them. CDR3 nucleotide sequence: TGTGCCAGCAGCCAAGTTATCCGGACGGTTACGAACACCGGGGAGCTGTTTTTT. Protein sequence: CASSQVIRTVTNTGELFF.

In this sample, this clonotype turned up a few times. CDR3 region: CASSQDSLGQGASGANVLTF. The CDR3 region has the DNA TGCGCCAGCAGCCAGGATTCGTTAGGACAGGGGGCATCTGGGGCCAACGTCCTGACTTTC. The chain joins TRBV4-1 to TRBJ2-6; 11 bases line up with TRBD1. The CDR3 length is 20 residues. The junction had 11 bases not matched to a gene; V was cut back by 3 bases and J by 1 base. The germline V gene encodes CDR1 MGHRA and CDR2 YSYEKL.

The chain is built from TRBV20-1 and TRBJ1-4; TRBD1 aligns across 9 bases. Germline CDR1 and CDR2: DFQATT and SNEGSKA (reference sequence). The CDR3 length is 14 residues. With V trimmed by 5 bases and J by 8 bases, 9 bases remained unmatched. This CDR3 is CSAGDRAGEEKLFF. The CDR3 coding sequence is TGCAGTGCTGGGGACAGGGCCGGGGAAGAAAAACTGTTTTTT.

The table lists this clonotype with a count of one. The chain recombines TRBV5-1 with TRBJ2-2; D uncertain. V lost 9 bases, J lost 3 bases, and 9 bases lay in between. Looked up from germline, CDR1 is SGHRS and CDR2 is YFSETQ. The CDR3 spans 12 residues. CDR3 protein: CATRQDTGELFF. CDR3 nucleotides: TGCGCCACCAGACAAGACACCGGGGAGCTGTTTTTT.

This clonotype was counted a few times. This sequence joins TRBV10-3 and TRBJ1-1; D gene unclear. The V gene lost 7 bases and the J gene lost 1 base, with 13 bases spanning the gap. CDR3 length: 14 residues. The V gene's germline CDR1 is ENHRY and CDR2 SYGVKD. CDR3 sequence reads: CAIMARRGNTEAFF. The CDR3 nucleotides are TGTGCCATCATGGCCCGTCGGGGGAACACTGAAGCTTTCTTT.

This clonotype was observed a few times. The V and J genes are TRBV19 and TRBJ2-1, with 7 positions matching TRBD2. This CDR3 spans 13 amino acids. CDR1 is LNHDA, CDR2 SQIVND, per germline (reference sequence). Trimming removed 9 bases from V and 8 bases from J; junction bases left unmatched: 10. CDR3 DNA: TGTGCCAGCCTTGGGGCGGGAGAGGATGAGCAGTTCTTC. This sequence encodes CASLGAGEDEQFF.

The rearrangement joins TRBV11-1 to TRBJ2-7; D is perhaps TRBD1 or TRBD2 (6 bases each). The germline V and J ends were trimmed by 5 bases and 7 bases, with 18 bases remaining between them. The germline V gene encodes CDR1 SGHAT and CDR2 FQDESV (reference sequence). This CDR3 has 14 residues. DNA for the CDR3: TGTGCCAGCAGCCAAAGAAGGGGGGACGGGGAGCAGTACTTC. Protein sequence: CASSQRRGDGEQYF.

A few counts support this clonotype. CDR3 nucleotides: TGCGCCAGCAGCTTGGAGACTAACCAAGAGACCCAGTACTTC. This codes for CASSLETNQETQYF. The rearrangement joins TRBV5-1 to TRBJ2-5; the D gene is possibly TRBD2 (5 bases). The V gene's germline CDR1 is SGHRS and CDR2 YFSETQ. The CDR3 contains 14 residues. V lost 0 bases and J 0 bases, leaving 6 bases between the germline ends. Supplemented by reference TRBV5-1 and TRBJ2-5, the full variable domain reads KAGVTQTPRYLIKTRGQQVTLSCSPISGHRSVSWYQQTPGQGLQFLFEYFSETQRNKGNFPGRFSGRQFSNSRSEMNVSTLELGDSALYLCASSLETNQETQYFGPGTRLLVL.

The CDR3 region is CASSLDSSEQYF. CDR3 nucleotide sequence: TGTGCCAGCAGCTTGGATTCTAGCGAGCAGTACTTC. The V and J genes are TRBV5-4 and TRBJ2-7; D ambiguous. Germline values: CDR1 SGHNT, CDR2 YYREEE (reference sequence). This CDR3 contains 12 residues. Trimming cost V 0 bases and J 6 bases, with 7 bases left between them.